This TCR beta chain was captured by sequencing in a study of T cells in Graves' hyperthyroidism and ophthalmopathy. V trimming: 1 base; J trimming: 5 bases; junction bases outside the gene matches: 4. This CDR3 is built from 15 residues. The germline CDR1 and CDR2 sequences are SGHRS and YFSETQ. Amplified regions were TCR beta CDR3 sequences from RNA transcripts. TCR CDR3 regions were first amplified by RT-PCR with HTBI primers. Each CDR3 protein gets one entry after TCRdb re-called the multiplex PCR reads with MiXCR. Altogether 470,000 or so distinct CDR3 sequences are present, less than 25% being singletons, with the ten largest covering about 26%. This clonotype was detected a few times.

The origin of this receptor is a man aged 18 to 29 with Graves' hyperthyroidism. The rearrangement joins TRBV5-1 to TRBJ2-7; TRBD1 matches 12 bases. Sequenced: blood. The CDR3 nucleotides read TGCGCCAGCAGCTTGACCGGGACAGGGGGCGACGAGCAGTACTTC. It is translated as CASSLTGTGGDEQYF.